The 4 T cell receptor beta chains listed next were all sequenced from one sample in a study of vaccination and CD4 T cells after COVID-19. The time point here: late sampling 161 to 241 days after vaccination in a few convalescent patients. The treatment: roughly 10-day PBMC culture with coronavirus spike peptide pools or control peptides (ViraFEST assay). Their antigens are not known. The Oncomine TCR Beta short-read assay sequenced DNA from cultured CD4+ T cells. TCRdb independently ran MiXCR on the PCR reads; one entry per CDR3 protein. The sample contains around 15,000 distinct CDR3 sequences, around 48% of which appear only once. Sample: CD4+ T cells from blood, cultured in vitro, taken about 7 months after SARS-CoV-2 vaccination. The receptors derive from a human donor who had recovered from COVID-19.

The V call is TRBV6-1, the J call TRBJ2-1; D is ambiguous. CDR1 and CDR2 from the germline V gene are MNHNS and SASEGT. V lost 7 bases and J 6 bases, leaving 7 bases between the germline ends. The CDR3 length is 11 residues. CDR3 nucleotides: TGTGCCAGCATCATGTCCAATGAGCAGTTCTTC. It yields the protein CASIMSNEQFF.

V usage is TRBV30 and J usage is TRBJ1-2; TRBD1 matches 9 bases. The germline V gene encodes CDR1 GTSNPN and CDR2 SVGIG (reference sequence). Losses at the gene ends were 5 bases for V and 8 bases for J; bases not matched to a gene: 3. The CDR3 consists of 11 residues. The CDR3 coding sequence is TGTGCCTGGGGGACAGGGTACGGCTACACCTTC. Protein product: CAWGTGYGYTF. Full variable domain (outside the CDR3, taken from reference TRBV30 and TRBJ1-2): SQTIHQWPATLVQPVGSPLSLECTVEGTSNPNLYWYRQAAGRGLQLLFYSVGIGQISSEVPQNLSASRPQDRQFILSSKKLLLSDSGFYLCAWGTGYGYTFGSGTRLTVV.

CDR3 DNA sequence: TGTGCCAGCAGCGTAGGGACAGGGCCCCTAGCTTTCTTT. This codes for CASSVGTGPLAFF. The genes are TRBV5-6 and TRBJ1-1, with 9 bases lining up with TRBD1. Germline V lookup: CDR1 SGHDT, CDR2 YYEEEE. V lost 4 bases, J lost 10 bases, and 8 bases stayed unmatched. CDR3 length: 13 amino acids.

This chain links TRBV20-1 with TRBJ2-1, with 13 bases lining up with TRBD2. Germline V gene data show CDR1 as DFQATT and CDR2 as SNEGSKA (reference sequence). The trim removed 2 bases at V and 6 bases at J, leaving 4 bases unmatched. The CDR3 runs to 15 residues. The DNA for the CDR3 is TGCAGTGCTAGAAGGACTAGCGGGAGCCGCAATGAGCAGTTCTTC. Amino acid sequence: CSARRTSGSRNEQFF.